The 27 T cell receptor beta chains reported below all come from one sample, sequenced in a study of T cell responses to AZD1222 COVID-19 vaccine listed by TCRdb under 2021. Library creation used the immunoSEQ multiplex PCR assay. TCRdb took this table from immuneACCESS and kept in-frame rearrangements with V and J called. Such tables lack part of the clones; where checked against another copy, unresolved V genes explain under half of the gap, and the rest is unexplained. This sample comprises some 150,000 clones, roughly nine tenths of them detected only once. Roughly 4.4% of the sample comes from the top ten. What this sample's time point label stands for: baseline before first vaccination. The treatment or condition label, as the study defines it: meningococcal conjugate vaccine given as trial control. Sequenced here: peripheral blood, sampled on day 0 of MenACWY control vaccination. The receptor source for this set is an adult in good health.

This clone was seen once. The gene calls are TRBV5-5 and TRBJ1-5, with a weak D call TRBD1 (5 bases). Germline V gives CDR1 SGHKS, CDR2 YYEKEE (reference sequence). V lost 0 bases, J lost 7 bases, and 14 bases lay in between. CDR3 length: 15 amino acids. The CDR3 DNA reads as TGTGCCAGCAGCTTGGGCAGGGTAACGGGGCAGCCCCAGCATTTT. Protein product: CASSLGRVTGQPQHF.

The chain recombines TRBV9 with TRBJ1-1; D gene unclear. CDR1 and CDR2 from the germline V gene are SGDLS and YYNGEE. CDR3 length equals 14 residues. Deletions cut 0 bases from V and 0 bases from J, with 6 bases between. The CDR3: CASSVEGVNTEAFF. CDR3 sequence (DNA): TGTGCCAGCAGCGTAGAGGGTGTGAACACTGAAGCTTTCTTT.

The rearrangement links TRBV7-2 to TRBJ1-1; possibly TRBD1 for D (5 bases). V was cut by 5 bases and J by 4 bases, with 17 bases left in between. The CDR3 covers 15 residues. CDR1 is SGHTA, CDR2 FQGNSA, per germline. This CDR3 is CASSQARGLGTEAFF. The CDR3 coding sequence is TGTGCCAGCAGCCAGGCCCGGGGGTTGGGCACTGAAGCTTTCTTT.

This clone was detected once. V and J are TRBV7-3 and TRBJ2-7; 9 bases line up with TRBD1. Germline V gene data show CDR1 as SGHTA and CDR2 as FQGTGA. The junction had 7 bases not matched to a gene; V was cut back by 2 bases and J by 2 bases. The CDR3 totals 16 residues. In DNA, the CDR3 is TGTGCCAGCAGCTTATGGGACAGGGTCTCTCCCTACGAGCAGTACTTC. Its protein product is CASSLWDRVSPYEQYF.

The J gene is TRBJ1-2, the V gene TRBV5-4; the D gene is possibly TRBD1 (5 bases). The CDR3 spans 14 residues. Germline V gene lookup returns CDR1 SGHNT and CDR2 YYREEE (reference sequence). Trimming took 2 bases from V and 5 from J, leaving 13 bases between them. The CDR3 loop is CASSLNGGGYGYTF. Here the CDR3 DNA reads TGTGCCAGCAGCTTAAATGGGGGTGGGTATGGCTACACCTTC. The full variable domain, its missing parts supplied by reference TRBV5-4 and TRBJ1-2, is ETGVTQSPTHLIKTRGQQVTLRCSSQSGHNTVSWYQQALGQGPQFIFQYYREEENGRGNFPPRFSGLQFPNYSSELNVNALELDDSALYLCASSLNGGGYGYTFGSGTRLTVV.

Here the CDR3 DNA reads TGTGCCAGCAGCTTCGGCGCAGGGAACACCGGGGAGCTGTTTTTT. The encoded protein is CASSFGAGNTGELFF. The rearrangement links TRBV7-7 to TRBJ2-2; no clear D. CDR3 length: 15 residues. V shed 3 bases and J shed 1 base, with 9 bases lying between them. Germline CDR1 is SSHAT and CDR2 is FNYEAQ (reference sequence). Based on the CDR3 plus reference TRBV7-7 and TRBJ2-2, the full variable domain is GAGVSQSPRYKVTKRGQDVTLRCDPISSHATLYWYQQALGQGPEFLTYFNYEAQPDKSGLPSDRFSAERPEGSISTLTIQRTEQRDSAMYRCASSFGAGNTGELFFGEGSRLTVL.

The chain uses TRBV7-2 and TRBJ1-5; D remains unclear. This CDR3 comprises 15 residues. V was clipped by 4 bases and J by 11 bases, with 21 bases between them. Germline CDR1 and CDR2: SGHTA and FQGNSA. The CDR3 DNA follows: TGTGCCAGCAGCTCCACCGAATCCTCGTACTCGGCCCAGCATTTT. Residues: CASSSTESSYSAQHF.

The chain has TRBV12-5 and TRBJ2-5; D may correspond to TRBD1 or TRBD2 (5 bases each). The CDR3 is 13 residues long. In germline, CDR1 is LGHNT, CDR2 FRNRAP. V lost 7 bases and J lost 4, with 13 bases in between. The CDR3 region is CASALGARETQYF. DNA of the CDR3: TGTGCTAGTGCCCTCGGGGCGCGAGAGACCCAGTACTTC.

This clone has a single count. Mismatch with germline at one junction end may stem from a read error. The genes are TRBV30 and TRBJ2-7, with D uncertain. The CDR3 sequence is 14 residues long. The germline V gene has CDR1 GTSNPN and CDR2 SVGIG (reference sequence). DNA of the CDR3: TGTGCCTGGAGCTCCACAAATATAGGACCTATCGCGGACTTC. Translation gives CAWSSTNIGPIADF. The whole variable domain, remainder taken from reference TRBV30 and TRBJ2-7, is SQTIHQWPATLVQPVGSPLSLECTVEGTSNPNLYWYRQAAGRGLQLLFYSVGIGQISSEVPQNLSASRPQDRQFILSSKKLLLSDSGFYLCAWSSTNIGPIADFGPGTRLTVT.

The rearrangement joins TRBV20-1 to TRBJ1-2; D may be TRBD1 (5 bases). CDR3 length: 11 residues. V lost 7 bases, J lost 2 bases, and 8 bases lay in between. Per the germline V gene, CDR1 is DFQATT and CDR2 is SNEGSKA (reference sequence). The CDR3 is CSVSGNYGYTF. In nucleotides, the CDR3 is TGCAGTGTCTCAGGGAACTATGGCTACACCTTC.

The J gene is TRBJ1-6, the V gene TRBV27; the match to TRBD1 covers 9 bases. CDR3 length: 20 residues. The germline gives CDR1 MNHEY, CDR2 SMNVEV (reference sequence). V dropped 4 bases and J dropped 2; count of bases not matched to a gene: 15. The CDR3 sequence is CASSSGTGLDLATYNSPLHF. The CDR3 nucleotides are TGTGCCAGCAGTTCCGGGACAGGGCTGGATTTGGCTACCTATAATTCACCCCTCCACTTT.

This clone occurred a few times. V gene TRBV5-1 combines with J gene TRBJ1-2; 8 bases agree with TRBD1. The CDR3 is made up of 13 amino acids. The V and J ends lost 0 bases and 10 bases, in that order; junction bases with no gene match: 5. Germline V lookup: CDR1 SGHRS, CDR2 YFSETQ. The CDR3 spells CASSLGTGMDYTF. CDR3 sequence (DNA): TGCGCCAGCAGCTTGGGGACAGGGATGGACTACACCTTC.

The CDR3 sequence: CASSPLDRAHEQYF. The CDR3 region has the DNA TGTGCCAGCTCACCCCTGGACAGGGCCCACGAGCAGTACTTC. The V call is TRBV18, the J call TRBJ2-7; 8 bases align to TRBD1. With V trimmed by 3 bases and J by 5 bases, 6 bases remained unmatched. There are 14 residues in the CDR3. CDR1 and CDR2 (germline): KGHSH, LQKENI. Based on the CDR3 plus reference TRBV18 and TRBJ2-7, the full variable domain is NAGVMQNPRHLVRRRGQEARLRCSPMKGHSHVYWYRQLPEEGLKFMVYLQKENIIDESGMPKERFSAEFPKEGPSILRIQQVVRGDSAAYFCASSPLDRAHEQYFGPGTRLTVT.

The genes are TRBV5-6 and TRBJ2-7, with 10 bases matching TRBD1. The germline V gene encodes CDR1 SGHDT and CDR2 YYEEEE. This CDR3 is 14 amino acids long. Unmatched junction bases numbered 9, after V lost 7 bases and J lost 5 bases. The CDR3 region has the DNA TGTGCCAGCCGTTACGACAGGGGGCTAGACGAGCAGTACTTC. It is translated as CASRYDRGLDEQYF.

This chain joins TRBV7-9 and TRBJ2-1; 9 nucleotides line up with TRBD2. The V segment lost 5 bases and the J segment 10 bases; nucleotides outside the gene matches: 18. The CDR3 has 17 residues. Germline CDR1 reads SEHNR; CDR2 reads FQNEAQ (reference sequence). The CDR3 sequence is CASSPLPTSGRQHEQFF. The CDR3 DNA reads as TGTGCCAGCAGCCCCCTTCCGACAAGCGGGAGGCAACACGAGCAGTTCTTC.

The J gene is TRBJ2-5, the V gene TRBV18; 8 bases line up with TRBD2. CDR1 KGHSH and CDR2 LQKENI come from the germline V gene. With V trimmed by 2 bases and J by 5 bases, 10 bases remained unmatched. The CDR3 extends over 16 amino acids. The CDR3 region is CASSPRASGQLETQYF. CDR3 DNA: TGTGCCAGCTCACCAAGGGCTAGCGGGCAGTTGGAGACCCAGTACTTC.

CDR3 DNA sequence: TGTGCCAGCAGCTTAGTTCAGGGGGGATCGGTGACCCAGTACTTC. Amino acids: CASSLVQGGSVTQYF. V is TRBV11-3 and J is TRBJ2-5; tentative D call: TRBD1 (7 bases). CDR3 length: 15 residues. The V gene's germline CDR1 is SGHNT and CDR2 YENEEA. The ends were cut back, 1 base at V and 7 bases at J, with 16 bases in the middle.

This chain connects TRBV7-3 to TRBJ2-3; 9 bases agree with TRBD2. Looked up from germline, CDR1 is SGHTA and CDR2 is FQGTGA. This CDR3 comprises 17 residues. Germline trimming cut 5 bases from V and 1 base from J; bases unmatched to any gene: 10. Written as DNA, the CDR3 is TGTGCCAGCAGCCCAATAGCGGGAGCATCGGGCACAGATACGCAGTATTTT. Amino acids: CASSPIAGASGTDTQYF.

The chain is built from TRBV5-5 and TRBJ2-7; D gene unclear. Germline loops: CDR1 SGHKS, CDR2 YYEKEE (reference sequence). V gave up 4 bases and J gave up 3 bases, with 8 bases separating them. The CDR3 has 12 residues. In nucleotides, the CDR3 is TGTGCCAGCAGCGCCGTCAGCTACGAGCAGTACTTC. It is translated as CASSAVSYEQYF.

V is TRBV30 and J is TRBJ2-1, with 7 bases lining up with TRBD2. The CDR3 consists of 18 residues. Germline CDR1 GTSNPN, CDR2 SVGIG (reference sequence). V lost 3 bases, J lost 0 bases, and 14 bases stayed unmatched. CDR3 residues: CAWSLFSGWASSYNEQFF. DNA of the CDR3: TGTGCCTGGAGCCTTTTTAGCGGGTGGGCGAGCTCCTACAATGAGCAGTTCTTC. Full variable domain (remainder filled in from reference TRBV30 and TRBJ2-1): SQTIHQWPATLVQPVGSPLSLECTVEGTSNPNLYWYRQAAGRGLQLLFYSVGIGQISSEVPQNLSASRPQDRQFILSSKKLLLSDSGFYLCAWSLFSGWASSYNEQFFGPGTRLTVL.

J is TRBJ2-2 and V is TRBV19; 13 positions agree with TRBD2. Germline CDR1 reads LNHDA; CDR2 reads SQIVND (reference sequence). Trimming removed 8 bases from V and 2 bases from J; junction bases left unmatched: 11. The CDR3 extends over 18 amino acids. The CDR3 DNA is TGTGCCAGTGCCCCGGGGACTAGCGGGATAGGAAACACCGGGGAGCTGTTTTTT. It specifies CASAPGTSGIGNTGELFF.

This sequence joins TRBV24-1 and TRBJ2-3; TRBD2 matches 7 bases. CDR1 and CDR2 from the germline V gene are KGHDR and SFDVKD. The CDR3 is 15 amino acids. V lost 5 bases and J lost 3; bases outside the gene matches: 7. CDR3: CATSAFGRGTDTQYF. DNA of the CDR3: TGTGCCACCAGTGCGTTCGGGCGGGGGACAGATACGCAGTATTTT.

The chain combines TRBV9 with TRBJ1-3; D gene ambiguous. Germline V gene lookup returns CDR1 SGDLS and CDR2 YYNGEE. Trimming left V 0 bases short and J 0 bases short, with 7 bases between. This CDR3 is built from 15 residues. The CDR3 reads CASSVGEGSGNTIYF. The CDR3 bases are TGTGCCAGCAGCGTAGGGGAGGGCTCTGGAAACACCATATATTTT.

The V call is TRBV24-1, the J call TRBJ1-1, with D perhaps TRBD1 (6 bases). Germline CDR1 reads KGHDR; CDR2 reads SFDVKD. Trimming cost V 4 bases and J 5 bases, with 19 bases left between them. This CDR3 has 16 residues. The CDR3 spells CATSDGGRLKETEAFF. The CDR3 DNA sequence: TGTGCCACCAGTGACGGGGGGCGCTTAAAGGAGACTGAAGCTTTCTTT.

CDR3 amino acids: CASSLRVDSPLHF. CDR3 bases: TGTGCCAGCAGCCTCAGGGTAGATTCACCCCTCCACTTT. The rearrangement uses TRBV9 and TRBJ1-6; weak D call: TRBD1 (5 bases). This CDR3 is 13 amino acids long. V gave up 4 bases and J gave up 8 bases, with 10 bases separating them. Germline values: CDR1 SGDLS, CDR2 YYNGEE.

The genes are TRBV11-2 and TRBJ2-1, with TRBD2 matching over 12 bases. With V trimmed by 2 bases and J by 4 bases, 3 bases remained unmatched. The germline gives CDR1 SGHAT, CDR2 FQNNGV. The CDR3 extends over 16 amino acids. The CDR3 spells CASSLRLAGVYNEQFF. DNA of the CDR3: TGTGCCAGCAGCTTACGACTAGCGGGAGTTTACAATGAGCAGTTCTTC.

This chain joins TRBV5-1 and TRBJ2-1, with D perhaps matching TRBD1 (5 bases). CDR1 and CDR2 from the germline V gene are SGHRS and YFSETQ. The CDR3 covers 14 residues. Trimming removed 1 base at V and 5 bases at J, with 10 bases between. Written as DNA, the CDR3 is TGCGCCAGCAGCTTGATTCAGGGCCACAATGAGCAGTTCTTC. Translated: CASSLIQGHNEQFF.